The 30 T cell receptor beta chains below all came from one sample that was sequenced in a study of T cell changes during pregnancy in multiple sclerosis. Method: immunoSEQ multiplex PCR; TCRdb's copy keeps in-frame clones and lacks some. The table lists about 89,000 clones, about 90% of them singletons. Material: peripheral blood, obtained after pregnancy. All receptors come from a female donor in good health, enrolled as a control in a pregnancy study.

This sequence joins TRBV19 and TRBJ2-7; weak D call: TRBD1 (6 bases). Germline values: CDR1 LNHDA, CDR2 SQIVND (reference sequence). CDR3 length: 15 residues. V dropped 4 bases and J dropped 5 bases, with 18 bases sitting between them. CDR3 region: CASSRGQNSRDEQYF. In nucleotides, the CDR3 is TGTGCCAGTAGTAGAGGACAGAACTCGCGTGACGAGCAGTACTTC.

This clone was detected once. The chain links TRBV6-1 to TRBJ1-5, with D possibly matching TRBD1 (5 bases). The ends were cut back, 4 bases at V and 0 bases at J, with 10 bases in the middle. The germline gives CDR1 MNHNS, CDR2 SASEGT. This CDR3 is 15 amino acids long. The chain's CDR3 is CASSGPGLSNQPQHF. The CDR3 region has the DNA TGTGCCAGCAGTGGACCGGGACTTAGCAATCAGCCCCAGCATTTT.

This chain links TRBV5-8 with TRBJ1-6; 7 bases line up with TRBD1. Germline CDR1 reads SGHTS; CDR2 reads YDEGEE. Trimming took 6 bases from V and 7 from J; bases not matched to a gene: 10. The CDR3 length is 15 residues. Here the CDR3 DNA reads TGTGCCAGCACCCCAACTCCGGGACAGAATTCACCCCTCCACTTT. It is translated as CASTPTPGQNSPLHF.

The V gene is TRBV5-8, the J gene TRBJ2-7; no reliable D call. V shed 9 bases and J shed 1 base, with 14 bases lying between them. The length of the CDR3 is 13 residues. In germline, CDR1 is SGHTS, CDR2 YDEGEE. This CDR3 reads CANSHQVSYEQYF. CDR3 sequence (DNA): TGTGCCAACTCTCATCAGGTTTCCTACGAGCAGTACTTC.

V and J are TRBV7-8 and TRBJ1-2, with D unresolved. The CDR3 length is 13 residues. V lost 1 base, J lost 6 bases, and 9 bases lay in between. Per germline, CDR1 SGHVS and CDR2 FQNEAQ. In DNA, the CDR3 is TGTGCCAGCAGCTTAGAGGTCCGGGATGGCTACACCTTC. It yields the protein CASSLEVRDGYTF.

The chain couples TRBV10-3 to TRBJ2-5; D may be TRBD2 (6 bases). The V end was cut by 11 bases, the J end by 4 bases, with 11 bases between. This CDR3 is 11 amino acids long. Germline CDR1 reads ENHRY; CDR2 reads SYGVKD. Written as DNA, the CDR3 is TGTGCCGGGGGGACCTCAGAGACCCAGTACTTC. Protein sequence: CAGGTSETQYF.

V and J are TRBV19 and TRBJ2-4; 9 nucleotides align to TRBD1. The ends lost 5 bases at V and 5 bases at J; junction bases unmatched: 4. The germline V gene has CDR1 LNHDA and CDR2 SQIVND (reference sequence). The CDR3 extends over 14 amino acids. In DNA form, the CDR3 reads TGTGCCAGTAGTTACAGGGGGCGAGAAAACATTCAGTACTTC. Protein product: CASSYRGRENIQYF.

The J gene is TRBJ2-1, the V gene TRBV7-9; weak D call: TRBD1 (6 bases). Looked up from germline, CDR1 is SEHNR and CDR2 is FQNEAQ (reference sequence). The CDR3 totals 15 residues. V was cut by 5 bases and J by 3 bases, with 14 bases left in between. The CDR3: CASSAPGHGYNEQFF. CDR3 DNA sequence: TGTGCCAGCAGCGCCCCGGGACACGGCTACAATGAGCAGTTCTTC.

The count of this clone is one. V usage is TRBV5-1 and J usage is TRBJ1-2, with D unclear. Trimming left V 0 bases short and J 5 bases short, with 11 bases between. CDR1 and CDR2 (germline): SGHRS, YFSETQ. This CDR3 comprises 14 residues. In DNA form, the CDR3 reads TGCGCCAGCAGCTTGGCCGGGAGAGCATATGGCTACACCTTC. Translating it yields CASSLAGRAYGYTF.

This clone was seen just once. J is TRBJ2-1 and V is TRBV7-8; 8 bases agree with TRBD2. CDR1 and CDR2 from the germline V gene are SGHVS and FQNEAQ. This CDR3 is 14 amino acids long. J lost 10 bases, V lost 5 bases, and 10 bases had no gene match. The DNA of the CDR3 is TGTGCCAGCAGCCCCCCCGGGACTAGAAGGGAGCAGTTCTTC. Its translation: CASSPPGTRREQFF.

J is TRBJ2-7 and V is TRBV14; the match to TRBD1 covers 10 bases. The V gene end was trimmed by 4 bases and the J gene end by 7 bases; junction bases not matched to a gene: 7. This CDR3 has 14 amino acids. The V gene's germline CDR1 is SGHDN and CDR2 FVKESK. The DNA for the CDR3 is TGTGCCAGCAGCCCGGGACAGGGGCTATGGGAGCAGTACTTC. Amino acid sequence: CASSPGQGLWEQYF.

The rearrangement joins TRBV7-6 to TRBJ2-3, with 8 bases matching TRBD2. The trim removed 5 bases at V and 0 bases at J, leaving 4 bases unmatched. The CDR3 extends over 15 amino acids. CDR1 and CDR2 from the germline V gene are SGHVS and FNYEAQ. The CDR3 DNA reads TGTGCCAGCAGCAAACTAGCGGCGAGCACAGATACGCAGTATTTT. This encodes CASSKLAASTDTQYF.

V usage is TRBV30 and J usage is TRBJ1-4, with 9 bases matching TRBD1. This CDR3 comprises 14 residues. Germline CDR1 reads GTSNPN; CDR2 reads SVGIG (reference sequence). Trimming at V came to 3 bases and at J to 7 bases, leaving 6 bases not matched to a gene. CDR3 DNA: TGTGCCTGGAGCCACGGGACAGGGAGTGAAAAACTGTTTTTT. The encoded protein is CAWSHGTGSEKLFF.

CDR3 in DNA: TGCGCCAGCAGCTTCCTGGGCACAACCTACAATGAGCAGTTCTTC. Its protein is CASSFLGTTYNEQFF. The chain is built from TRBV5-1 and TRBJ2-1; the D is unclear. The length of the CDR3 is 15 residues. CDR1 SGHRS and CDR2 YFSETQ come from the germline V gene. V dropped 2 bases and J dropped 2 bases, with 11 bases sitting between them.

This clone has just one count. The gene calls are TRBV15 and TRBJ2-5; TRBD1 matches at 7 bases. With the DNA end fitting TRBJ2-7 better, the J assignment may be wrong. The CDR3 is made up of 15 amino acids. CDR1 and CDR2 (germline): LNHNV, YYDKDF (reference sequence). DNA of the CDR3: TGTGCCACCAGCAGAGGCTGGGGACAGAGCGACGAGCAGTACTTC. Amino acid sequence: CATSRGWGQSDEQYF.

This chain links TRBV5-4 with TRBJ1-1, with 7 bases aligning to TRBD1. CDR1 is SGHNT and CDR2 is YYREEE in the germline V gene (reference sequence). The CDR3 is made up of 14 amino acids. The ends lost 3 bases at V and 3 bases at J; junction bases unmatched: 5. DNA for the CDR3: TGTGCCAGCAGCTGGACAGGTACGGACACTGAAGCTTTCTTT. Its translation is CASSWTGTDTEAFF.

This rearrangement joins TRBV30 to TRBJ2-2; tentative D call: TRBD2 (5 bases). Trimming took off 0 bases at V and 7 bases at J, with 12 bases between the two ends. The CDR3 is 14 amino acids. In germline, CDR1 is GTSNPN, CDR2 SVGIG (reference sequence). The CDR3 spells CAWSVTVRGGELFF. The CDR3 DNA follows: TGTGCCTGGAGTGTCACAGTCCGGGGCGGGGAGCTGTTTTTT.

This clone was counted a single time. The J gene is TRBJ1-1, the V gene TRBV6-5; 7 nucleotides agree with TRBD1. The CDR3 sequence is 14 residues long. The junction had 10 bases not matched to a gene; V was cut back by 4 bases and J by 8 bases. Germline lookup yields CDR1 MNHEY and CDR2 SVGAGI. The CDR3: CASSSNRGTTEAFF. Here the CDR3 DNA reads TGTGCCAGCAGTTCCAACAGGGGCACGACAGAAGCTTTCTTT.

The rearrangement joins TRBV18 to TRBJ2-5, with a possible D match to TRBD2 (6 bases). This CDR3 spans 16 amino acids. In germline, CDR1 is KGHSH, CDR2 LQKENI. The germline V and J ends were trimmed by 3 bases and 7 bases, with 21 bases remaining between them. CDR3 DNA sequence: TGTGCCAGCTCACCGGCTGTGGCTACGGGGGTGGGGACCCAGTACTTC. Translated: CASSPAVATGVGTQYF.

This chain uses TRBV5-1 with TRBJ2-3; 8 nucleotides match TRBD2. CDR1 is SGHRS and CDR2 is YFSETQ in the germline V gene. The CDR3 is made up of 18 amino acids. The V segment lost 0 bases and the J segment 3 bases; nucleotides outside the gene matches: 12. The CDR3 loop reads CASSLEGAGGLLTDTQYF. The CDR3 region has the DNA TGCGCCAGCAGCTTGGAAGGGGCGGGGGGCCTCCTTACAGATACGCAGTATTTT.

The gene calls are TRBV7-8 and TRBJ1-1; 8 nucleotides align to TRBD1. The CDR3 covers 13 residues. The trim removed 3 bases at V and 7 bases at J, leaving 4 bases unmatched. Germline values: CDR1 SGHVS, CDR2 FQNEAQ. Here the CDR3 reads CASSFGTGGEAFF. As DNA, the CDR3 is TGTGCCAGCAGCTTCGGGACAGGAGGTGAAGCTTTCTTT.

V and J are TRBV19 and TRBJ2-1; 8 bases agree with TRBD1. Unmatched junction bases numbered 5, after V lost 3 bases and J lost 7 bases. The germline gives CDR1 LNHDA, CDR2 SQIVND (reference sequence). The CDR3 contains 14 residues. CDR3 loop: CASSIQGASNEQFF. In DNA, the CDR3 is TGTGCCAGTAGTATTCAGGGGGCGAGTAATGAGCAGTTCTTC.

This clone was counted once. The gene calls are TRBV7-9 and TRBJ1-2; no clear D gene. Germline loops: CDR1 SEHNR, CDR2 FQNEAQ (reference sequence). This CDR3 has 15 amino acids. V gave up 5 bases and J gave up 4 bases, with 17 bases separating them. CDR3 amino acids: CASSPGGVAFYGYTF. For the CDR3, the DNA is TGTGCCAGCAGCCCAGGCGGGGTAGCATTCTATGGCTACACCTTC. The full variable domain, in which reference TRBV7-9 and TRBJ1-2 provide the parts outside the CDR3, is DTGVSQNPRHKITKRGQNVTFRCDPISEHNRLYWYRQTLGQGPEFLTYFQNEAQLEKSRLLSDRFSAERPKGSFSTLEIQRTEQGDSAMYLCASSPGGVAFYGYTFGSGTRLTVV.

The chain carries TRBV15 and TRBJ2-1; 7 bases match TRBD1. Germline trimming cut 1 base from V and 4 bases from J; bases unmatched to any gene: 16. CDR1 is LNHNV and CDR2 is YYDKDF in the germline V gene (reference sequence). The CDR3 sequence is 19 residues long. CDR3 sequence reads: CATSRVFERVPGGYNEQFF. CDR3 bases: TGTGCCACCAGCAGAGTTTTTGAGAGGGTACCAGGGGGTTACAATGAGCAGTTCTTC.

This clone was detected once. The CDR3 nucleotides read TGTGCCTGGAGCCGAGGCAGGGGGACTGAAGCTTTCTTT. Residues: CAWSRGRGTEAFF. V usage is TRBV30 and J usage is TRBJ1-1, with 7 bases aligning to TRBD1. The V gene end was trimmed by 3 bases and the J gene end by 5 bases; junction bases not matched to a gene: 6. Germline V gene data show CDR1 as GTSNPN and CDR2 as SVGIG (reference sequence). The CDR3 is 13 residues long.

CDR3 loop: CASSQASGRYGTQYF. CDR3 sequence (DNA): TGTGCCAGCAGCCAGGCTAGCGGGAGATACGGGACCCAGTACTTC. The V call is TRBV14, the J call TRBJ2-5, with 10 bases matching TRBD2. Germline V gene data show CDR1 as SGHDN and CDR2 as FVKESK. Germline trimming cut 3 bases from V and 7 bases from J; bases unmatched to any gene: 8. The CDR3 covers 15 residues.

The rearrangement joins TRBV5-8 to TRBJ1-4; possible D gene TRBD1, 5 bases. Trimming took off 0 bases at V and 4 bases at J, with 7 bases between the two ends. This CDR3 contains 14 residues. Per germline, CDR1 SGHTS and CDR2 YDEGEE. The CDR3 reads CASSLAGDNEKLFF. CDR3 nucleotides: TGTGCCAGCAGCTTGGCGGGGGATAATGAAAAACTGTTTTTT.

This rearrangement joins TRBV30 to TRBJ1-2; 7 nucleotides match TRBD1. V lost 4 bases to trimming and J lost 0 bases; unmatched junction nucleotides: 11. The CDR3 loop spans 16 amino acids. Germline V lookup: CDR1 GTSNPN, CDR2 SVGIG (reference sequence). DNA for the CDR3: TGTGCCTGGATGGTCGGACAGGTCGTAGCTAACTATGGCTACACCTTC. As protein: CAWMVGQVVANYGYTF. Filled out from reference TRBV30 and TRBJ1-2, the complete variable domain reads SQTIHQWPATLVQPVGSPLSLECTVEGTSNPNLYWYRQAAGRGLQLLFYSVGIGQISSEVPQNLSASRPQDRQFILSSKKLLLSDSGFYLCAWMVGQVVANYGYTFGSGTRLTVV.

The rearrangement joins TRBV13 to TRBJ1-5; a possible D gene is TRBD1 (6 bases). The CDR3 is 16 amino acids. V was trimmed by 5 bases and J by 0 bases, leaving 14 bases between them. Germline V gives CDR1 PRHDT, CDR2 FYEKMQ (reference sequence). CDR3 in DNA: TGTGCCAGCAGCGCCCGGGGGGCCCATAGCAATCAGCCCCAGCATTTT. This encodes CASSARGAHSNQPQHF.

This chain uses TRBV11-2 with TRBJ2-7; 10 nucleotides agree with TRBD1. The CDR3 has 14 residues. Germline loops: CDR1 SGHAT, CDR2 FQNNGV. The V and J ends lost 4 bases and 2 bases, in that order; junction bases with no gene match: 2. The CDR3 protein is CASSWGQGTYEQYF. The CDR3 coding sequence is TGTGCCAGCAGCTGGGGACAGGGGACCTACGAGCAGTACTTC.